This T cell receptor (beta chain) derives from a study of response to subunit inactivated influenza vaccine. TCRdb itself ran the RT-PCR reads through MiXCR, one entry per CDR3 protein. The table includes under 550,000 distinct CDR3 sequences, 7.6% detected once. This clonotype has just one count. The antigen remains unidentified. This CDR3 spans 15 amino acids. The V end was cut by 5 bases, the J end by 0 bases, with 12 bases between. Broader study findings: Authors suggested each seasonal influenza vaccination recruits few new T cells.

The starting material was PBMCs from blood, obtained roughly 24 months after vaccination. This receptor was identified in a man aged 50 to 69 who received an inactivated influenza vaccine. J is TRBJ2-3 and V is TRBV12-3 or TRBV12-4, with D unresolved. In DNA, the CDR3 is TGTGCCAGCAGTCTGACTCTCCGCAGCACAGATACGCAGTATTTT. It yields the protein CASSLTLRSTDTQYF.